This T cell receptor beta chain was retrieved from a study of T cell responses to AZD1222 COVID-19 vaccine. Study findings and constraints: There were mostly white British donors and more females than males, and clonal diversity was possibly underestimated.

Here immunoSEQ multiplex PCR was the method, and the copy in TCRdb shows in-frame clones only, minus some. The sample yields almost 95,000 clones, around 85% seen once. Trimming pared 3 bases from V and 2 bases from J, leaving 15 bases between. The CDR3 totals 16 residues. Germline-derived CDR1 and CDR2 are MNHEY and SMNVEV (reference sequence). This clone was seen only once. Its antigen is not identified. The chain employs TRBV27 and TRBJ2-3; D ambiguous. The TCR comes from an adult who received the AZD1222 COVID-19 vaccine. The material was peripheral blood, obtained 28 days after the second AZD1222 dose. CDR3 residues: CASSFRSTDVTDTQYF. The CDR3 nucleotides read TGTGCCAGCAGTTTTAGGTCTACCGATGTCACAGATACGCAGTATTTT.